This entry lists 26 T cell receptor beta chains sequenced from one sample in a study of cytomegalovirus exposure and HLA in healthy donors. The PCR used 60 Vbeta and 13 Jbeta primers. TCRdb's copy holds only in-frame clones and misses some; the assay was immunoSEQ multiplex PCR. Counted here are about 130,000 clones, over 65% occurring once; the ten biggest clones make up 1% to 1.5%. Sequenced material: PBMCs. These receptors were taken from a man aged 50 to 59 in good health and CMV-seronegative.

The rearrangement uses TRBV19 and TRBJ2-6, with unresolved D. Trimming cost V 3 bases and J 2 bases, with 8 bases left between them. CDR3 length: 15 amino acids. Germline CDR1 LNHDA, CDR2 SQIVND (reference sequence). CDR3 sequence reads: CASSISGAGANVLTF. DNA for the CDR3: TGTGCCAGTAGTATTTCCGGAGCTGGGGCCAACGTCCTGACTTTC.

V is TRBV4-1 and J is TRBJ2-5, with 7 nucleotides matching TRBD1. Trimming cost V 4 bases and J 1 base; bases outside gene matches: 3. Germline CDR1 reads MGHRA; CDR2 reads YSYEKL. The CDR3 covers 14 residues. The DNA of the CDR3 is TGCGCCAGCAGCCCCGGGACAGTCCAAGAGACCCAGTACTTC. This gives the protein CASSPGTVQETQYF.

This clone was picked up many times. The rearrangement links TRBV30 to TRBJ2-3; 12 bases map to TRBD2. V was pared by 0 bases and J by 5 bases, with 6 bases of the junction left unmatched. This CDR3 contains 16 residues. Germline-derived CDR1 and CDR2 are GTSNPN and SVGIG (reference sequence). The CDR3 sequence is CAWSVLLAGGRDTQYF. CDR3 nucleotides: TGTGCCTGGAGTGTTTTACTAGCGGGAGGACGAGATACGCAGTATTTT.

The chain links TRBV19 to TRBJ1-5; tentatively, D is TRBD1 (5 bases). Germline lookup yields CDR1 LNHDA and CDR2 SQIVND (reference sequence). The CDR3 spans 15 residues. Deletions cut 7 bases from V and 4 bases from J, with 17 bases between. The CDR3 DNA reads TGTGCCAGTACCAACCTAGACAGCAGTAATCAGCCCCAGCATTTT. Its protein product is CASTNLDSSNQPQHF. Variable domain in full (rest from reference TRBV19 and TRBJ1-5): DGGITQSPKYLFRKEGQNVTLSCEQNLNHDAMYWYRQDPGQGLRLIYYSQIVNDFQKGDIAEGYSVSREKKESFPLTVTSAQKNPTAFYLCASTNLDSSNQPQHFGDGTRLSIL.

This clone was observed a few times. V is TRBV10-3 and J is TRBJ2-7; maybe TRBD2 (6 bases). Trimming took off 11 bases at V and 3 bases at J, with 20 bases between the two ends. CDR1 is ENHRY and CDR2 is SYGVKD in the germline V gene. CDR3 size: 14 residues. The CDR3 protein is CASNPGLAFYEQYF. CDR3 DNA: TGTGCCTCCAACCCGGGACTGGCATTCTACGAGCAGTACTTC.

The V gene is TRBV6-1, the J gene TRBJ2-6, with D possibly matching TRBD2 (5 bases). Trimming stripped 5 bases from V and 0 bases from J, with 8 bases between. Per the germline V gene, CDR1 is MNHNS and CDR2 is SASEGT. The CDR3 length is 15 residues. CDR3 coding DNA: TGTGCCAGCAGTCCTAGCTCCTCTGGGGCCAACGTCCTGACTTTC. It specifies CASSPSSSGANVLTF.

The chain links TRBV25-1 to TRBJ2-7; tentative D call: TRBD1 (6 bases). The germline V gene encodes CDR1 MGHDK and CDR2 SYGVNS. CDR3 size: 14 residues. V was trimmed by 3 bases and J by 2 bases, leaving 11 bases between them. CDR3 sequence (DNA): TGTGCCAGCAGTGAGCTGACAGGAGCCTACGAGCAGTACTTC. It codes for CASSELTGAYEQYF.

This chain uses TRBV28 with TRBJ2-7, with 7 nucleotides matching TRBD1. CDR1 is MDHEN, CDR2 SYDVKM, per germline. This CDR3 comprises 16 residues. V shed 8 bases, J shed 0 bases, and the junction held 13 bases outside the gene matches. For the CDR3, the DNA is TGTGCCAGCCTCTCACCCAGGACAGGTGCCTCCTACGAGCAGTACTTC. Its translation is CASLSPRTGASYEQYF.

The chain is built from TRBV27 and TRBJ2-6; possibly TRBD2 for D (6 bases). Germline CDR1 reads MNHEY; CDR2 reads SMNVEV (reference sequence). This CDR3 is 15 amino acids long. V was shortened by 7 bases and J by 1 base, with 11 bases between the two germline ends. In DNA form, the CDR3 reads TGTGCCAGCACCGACGGAGGGTCTGGGGCCAACGTCCTGACTTTC. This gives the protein CASTDGGSGANVLTF.

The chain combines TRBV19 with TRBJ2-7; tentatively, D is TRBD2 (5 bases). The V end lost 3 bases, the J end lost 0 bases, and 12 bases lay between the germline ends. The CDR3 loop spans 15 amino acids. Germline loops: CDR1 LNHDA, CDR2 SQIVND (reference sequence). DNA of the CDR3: TGTGCCAGTAGTATCGTCCGAGGGCGCTCCTACGAGCAGTACTTC. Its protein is CASSIVRGRSYEQYF.

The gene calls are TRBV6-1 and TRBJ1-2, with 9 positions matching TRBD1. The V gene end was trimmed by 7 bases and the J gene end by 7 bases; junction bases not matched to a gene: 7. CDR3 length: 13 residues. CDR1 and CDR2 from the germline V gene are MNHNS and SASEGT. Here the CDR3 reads CASIAGTGSGYTF. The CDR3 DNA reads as TGTGCCAGCATAGCCGGGACAGGGAGTGGCTACACCTTC.

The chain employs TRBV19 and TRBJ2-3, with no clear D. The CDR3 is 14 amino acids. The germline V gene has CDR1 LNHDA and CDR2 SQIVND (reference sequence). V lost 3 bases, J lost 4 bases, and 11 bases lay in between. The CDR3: CASSILGSSDTQYF. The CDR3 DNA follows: TGTGCCAGTAGTATTCTAGGATCGTCAGATACGCAGTATTTT.

The CDR3 coding sequence is TGTGCCAGCAGTTCCTCACAGGGGATTGGTGAGACCCAGTACTTC. Its protein is CASSSSQGIGETQYF. This chain uses TRBV27 with TRBJ2-5; TRBD1 matches at 7 bases. Per the germline V gene, CDR1 is MNHEY and CDR2 is SMNVEV (reference sequence). The V segment lost 4 bases and the J segment 5 bases; nucleotides outside the gene matches: 10. The CDR3 has 15 residues.

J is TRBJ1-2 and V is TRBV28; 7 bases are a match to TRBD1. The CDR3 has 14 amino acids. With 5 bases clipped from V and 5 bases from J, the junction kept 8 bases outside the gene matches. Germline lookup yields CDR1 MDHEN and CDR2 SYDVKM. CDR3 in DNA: TGTGCCAGCAGTCGCCCCGGCAGGGGGTATGGCTACACCTTC. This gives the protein CASSRPGRGYGYTF.

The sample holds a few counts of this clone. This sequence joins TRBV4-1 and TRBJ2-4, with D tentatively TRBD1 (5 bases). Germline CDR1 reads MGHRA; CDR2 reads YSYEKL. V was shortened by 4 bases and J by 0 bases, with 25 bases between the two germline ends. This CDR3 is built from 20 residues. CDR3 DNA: TGCGCCAGCAGCCCCGGCTGGAGACAGTCCGAGTCATTAGCCAAAAACATTCAGTACTTC. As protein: CASSPGWRQSESLAKNIQYF.

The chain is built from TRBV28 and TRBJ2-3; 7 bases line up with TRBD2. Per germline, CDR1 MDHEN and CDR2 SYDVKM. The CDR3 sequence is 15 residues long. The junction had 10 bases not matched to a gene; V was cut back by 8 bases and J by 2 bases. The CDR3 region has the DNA TGTGCCAGCGGGCTTTTAGCGGGTCTCACAGATACGCAGTATTTT. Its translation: CASGLLAGLTDTQYF.

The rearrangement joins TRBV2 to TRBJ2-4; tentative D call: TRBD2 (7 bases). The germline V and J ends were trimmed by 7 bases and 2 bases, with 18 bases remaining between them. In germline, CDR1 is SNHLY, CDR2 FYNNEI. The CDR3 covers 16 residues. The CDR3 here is CASKGGKGGSKNIQYF. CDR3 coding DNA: TGTGCCAGCAAGGGGGGGAAGGGTGGATCCAAAAACATTCAGTACTTC.

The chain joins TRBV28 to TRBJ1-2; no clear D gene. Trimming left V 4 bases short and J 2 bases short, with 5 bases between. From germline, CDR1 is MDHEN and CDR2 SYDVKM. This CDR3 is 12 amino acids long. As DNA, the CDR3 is TGTGCCAGCAGTTGGGAGAACTATGGCTACACCTTC. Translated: CASSWENYGYTF.

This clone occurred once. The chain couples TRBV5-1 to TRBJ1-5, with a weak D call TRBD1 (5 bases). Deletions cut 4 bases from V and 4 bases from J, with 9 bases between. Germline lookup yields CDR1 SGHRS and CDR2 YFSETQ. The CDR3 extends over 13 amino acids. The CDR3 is CASSRGPNQPQHF. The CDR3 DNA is TGCGCCAGCAGCAGGGGCCCTAATCAGCCCCAGCATTTT.

DNA of the CDR3: TGCGCCAGCAGCTCACCAGGGTTGGAGCAGTACTTC. Its protein product is CASSSPGLEQYF. The chain links TRBV5-1 to TRBJ2-5, with D possibly TRBD1 on 5 matching bases. Germline values: CDR1 SGHRS, CDR2 YFSETQ. The CDR3 runs to 12 residues. Trimming pared 3 bases from V and 11 bases from J, leaving 14 bases between. Supplemented by reference TRBV5-1 and TRBJ2-5, the full variable domain reads KAGVTQTPRYLIKTRGQQVTLSCSPISGHRSVSWYQQTPGQGLQFLFEYFSETQRNKGNFPGRFSGRQFSNSRSEMNVSTLELGDSALYLCASSSPGLEQYFGPGTRLLVL.

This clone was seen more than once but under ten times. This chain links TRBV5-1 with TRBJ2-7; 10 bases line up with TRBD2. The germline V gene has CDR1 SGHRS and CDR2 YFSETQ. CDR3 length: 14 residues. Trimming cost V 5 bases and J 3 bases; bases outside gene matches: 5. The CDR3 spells CASRGAGGDYEQYF. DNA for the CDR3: TGCGCCAGCAGGGGAGCGGGAGGGGACTACGAGCAGTACTTC.

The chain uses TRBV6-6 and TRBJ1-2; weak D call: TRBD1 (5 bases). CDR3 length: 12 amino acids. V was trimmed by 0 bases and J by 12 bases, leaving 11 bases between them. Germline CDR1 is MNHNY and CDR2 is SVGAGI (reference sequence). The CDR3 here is CASSYSTAYHTF. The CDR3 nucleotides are TGTGCCAGCAGTTACTCGACAGCATACCACACCTTC.

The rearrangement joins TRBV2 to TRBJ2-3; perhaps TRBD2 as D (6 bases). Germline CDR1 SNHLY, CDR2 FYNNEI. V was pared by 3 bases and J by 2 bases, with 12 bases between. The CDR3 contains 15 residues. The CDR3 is CASSEFLAPTDTQYF. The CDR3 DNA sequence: TGTGCCAGCAGTGAGTTCCTAGCGCCCACAGATACGCAGTATTTT.

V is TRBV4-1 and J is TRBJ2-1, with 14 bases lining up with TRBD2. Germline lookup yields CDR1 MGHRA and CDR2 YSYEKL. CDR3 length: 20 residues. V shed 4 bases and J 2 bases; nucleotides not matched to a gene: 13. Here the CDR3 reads CASSPNPGWTSGRTYNEQFF. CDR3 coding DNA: TGCGCCAGCAGCCCCAACCCGGGCTGGACTAGCGGGAGGACCTACAATGAGCAGTTCTTC.

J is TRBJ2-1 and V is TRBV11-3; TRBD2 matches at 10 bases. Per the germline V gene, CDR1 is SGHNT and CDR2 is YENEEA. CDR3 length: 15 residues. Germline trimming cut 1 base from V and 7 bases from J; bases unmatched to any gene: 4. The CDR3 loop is CASSLVSGRGNEQFF. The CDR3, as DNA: TGTGCCAGCAGCTTAGTCAGCGGGAGGGGAAATGAGCAGTTCTTC.

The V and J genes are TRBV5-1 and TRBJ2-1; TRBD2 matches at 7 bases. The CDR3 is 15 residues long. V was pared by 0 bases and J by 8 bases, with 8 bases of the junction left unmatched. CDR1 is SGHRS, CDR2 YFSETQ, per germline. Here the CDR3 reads CASSLGWTGGDEQFF. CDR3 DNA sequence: TGCGCCAGCAGCTTGGGATGGACGGGAGGAGATGAGCAGTTCTTC.